This T cell receptor beta chain was captured in a study of blood T cell repertoires in COVID-19. Study summary: Spain, Italy and the United States supplied samples that represented acute and convalescent COVID-19. Sample material is recorded as cDNA or gDNA derived from T cells, B-cell-depleted T cells, or PBMCs.

Under the authors' procedure: It was from reference gene primer amplification that nucleated cell counts were estimated. The table came from immunoSEQ multiplex PCR; TCRdb's copy has only in-frame clones and leaves some out. V, J and clone size were drawn from that table, and D and trimming were deduced from the DNA. The table records 120,000 to 150,000 clones, about 92% of them present only once. This clone was found once. This TCR was recovered from a human donor in a cohort sampled during active COVID-19. Source material: peripheral blood.

Written as DNA, the CDR3 is TGCGCCAGCAGCTTGGCACGGGGACTTCATGAGGGAGTTCCAGAGACCCAGTACTTC. Translating it yields CASSLARGLHEGVPETQYF. The rearrangement joins TRBV5-1 to TRBJ2-5, with D possibly being TRBD2 (6 bases). This CDR3 contains 19 residues. V gave up 0 bases and J gave up 4 bases, with 25 bases separating them. Germline CDR1 and CDR2: SGHRS and YFSETQ.